The rows below give T cell receptor beta chains drawn from one sample of a study of CD4 and CD8 cells across lung adenocarcinoma regions. In TCRdb, the PCR reads were re-called with MiXCR into one record per CDR3 protein. Of roughly 20,000 distinct CDR3 sequences listed, around 59% are singletons. The specimen was CD8+ T cells from the center of a lung tumor. These receptors all come from a female donor with lung adenocarcinoma. The CD4 and CD8 labels of this study may be unreliable. Both conserved end residues are part of each CDR3.

>TRBV27|15|TRBJ1-2
CASSSRLQGAYGYTF
>TRBV6-1|15|TRBJ1-1
CASFGRGARGPEAFF
>TRBV6-1|14|TRBJ2-2
CASRDRASTGAQFF
>TRBV11-1|14|TRBJ2-5
CASSSTTVPGTQYF
>TRBV5-1|14|TRBJ2-1
CASSRDSTYNEQFF
>TRBV27|20|TRBJ2-4
CASRSRAVARGGRAKKPQYF
>TRBV11-3|17|TRBJ2-2
CASSSEYGTGDTGELFF
>TRBV12-3/TRBV12-4|16|TRBJ1-1
CASSSAPGTRTIGATF
>TRBV6-1|14|TRBJ2-3
CASTSPRGPDTQYF
>TRBV6-1|15|TRBJ2-2
CASKTGQSNTDALFF
>TRBV10-3|13|TRBJ2-3
CAISDLVSETQYF
>TRBV6-4|14|TRBJ1-1
CASSDGGQGARAFF
>TRBV10-1|13|TRBJ2-1
CASSDGPYNEQFF
>TRBV28|13|TRBJ1-5
CASGGDSNQPQHF
>TRBV7-2|20|-
CASSLAGGAGGTGTNYEQYF
>TRBV6-5|15|TRBJ2-7
CASSHQTSGYYEQYF
>TRBV27|14|TRBJ2-2
CASSRHVNTGTQFF
>TRBV6-5|16|TRBJ2-3
CASSYVPSTSTDTQYF
>TRBV3-1|13|TRBJ1-2
CASSYSDRGGSTF
>TRBV6-1|16|TRBJ2-4
CASSRLGDSDKDIQYF
>TRBV6-1|16|TRBJ2-7
CASSREAGDYSYEQYF
>TRBV27|11|TRBJ2-3
CAGRPQETQYF
>TRBV6-5|12|TRBJ1-4
CASSQVREKLFF
>TRBV7-2|14|TRBJ2-7
CASSLYREDYEQYF
>TRBV5-1|14|TRBJ1-2
CASSPSGSDYGYTF
>TRBV6-1|15|TRBJ2-4
CASKAAMAGKNMQYF
>TRBV4-1|15|TRBJ2-5
CASSQGSLGRQTQYF
>TRBV6-1|13|TRBJ2-7
CALLRTGTYEQYF
>TRBV7-2|15|TRBJ2-1
CASSLQAGAQNEQFF
>TRBV23-1|12|TRBJ1-1
CASRSSRQGAFF
>TRBV27|11|TRBJ2-3
CGSGAKNMQYF
>TRBV6-1|16|TRBJ1-2
CASTLNQGGWYYGYTF
>TRBV27|13|TRBJ2-4
CASSLRFLYVQYF
>TRBV7-2|14|TRBJ2-5
CASSPYLNAETQYF
>TRBV6-5|16|TRBJ2-1
CASSYYGRKSYNEQFF
>TRBV4-2|15|TRBJ2-5
CASSQDRGRVETQYF
>TRBV5-1|16|TRBJ2-6
CASSLGDLSGANVLTF
>TRBV7-6|13|-
CASSLGRSREQYF
>TRBV3-1|15|TRBJ2-1
CASSQQLASYNEQFF
>TRBV11-3|14|TRBJ2-1
CASSPGSSYNEQFF
>TRBV6-1|16|TRBJ2-3
CASSVRGGANTGTQYF
>TRBV6-5|16|TRBJ2-1
CASSYSAYRVYNEQFF